The 3 T cell receptor beta chains listed next were all sequenced from one sample in a study of T-cell reconstitution after alpha-beta-depleted transplantation in children. Preparing the TCRbeta library involved the use of unique molecular identifiers. TCRdb analysed the PCR reads with MiXCR anew, one entry per CDR3 protein. The sample has 420,000 or so distinct CDR3 sequences, 9.5% to 13% seen once. Specimen: PBMCs from the stem cell graft donor, collected from the stem cell graft. The receptors originated from a human donor who donated a stem cell graft to a child with acute myeloid leukemia.

As regards this clonotype: A single base separates this from a much larger clone, so it may be a read error. The rearrangement joins TRBV15 to TRBJ2-2, with D unclear. Germline loops: CDR1 LNHNV, CDR2 YYDKDF (reference sequence). This CDR3 has 17 residues. As DNA, the CDR3 is TGTGCCATCAGCCCCCCATTTGGCCCCAGTGGCACCGGGGAGCTGTTTTTT. It codes for CAISPPFGPSGTGELFF.

The rearrangement links TRBV18 to TRBJ2-1; the D gene is possibly TRBD1 (6 bases). Per the germline V gene, CDR1 is KGHSH and CDR2 is LQKENI. Trimming removed 4 bases at V and 0 bases at J, with 13 bases between. The CDR3 is 16 amino acids. CDR3 sequence reads: CASSLLTGLSYNEQFF. As DNA, the CDR3 is TGTGCCAGCTCACTTTTAACAGGGCTCTCCTACAATGAGCAGTTCTTC.

This clonotype was observed a few times. The chain employs TRBV7-2 and TRBJ1-1, with D tentatively TRBD1 (5 bases). CDR1 is SGHTA and CDR2 is FQGNSA in the germline V gene. Trimming stripped 4 bases from V and 1 base from J, with 13 bases between. CDR3 length: 15 residues. CDR3 residues: CASSSYGGRNTEAFF. The CDR3 DNA is TGTGCCAGCAGCTCATACGGGGGTAGGAACACTGAAGCTTTCTTT.